Following are 3 T cell receptor beta chains from one sample sequenced in a study of T cell clonality in common variable immunodeficiency. Some clones are missing from TCRdb's copy, which holds only in-frame ones; the method was immunoSEQ multiplex PCR. The repertoire shows some 39,000 clones, none seen only once; the top ten take over 1.3%. Sequencing was done on a sample of peripheral blood mononuclear cells. The receptor source for this set is a person between 18 and 69 years old in good health.

CDR3 DNA (partial): TGTGCCAGCTCTCTGGGTGGGACACCA. This gives the protein CASSLGGTP. The whole CDR3 reads CASSLGGTPLFF. J is TRBJ1-4 and V is TRBV7-9; TRBD1 might be the D (6 bases). The read halts 3 residues ahead of the CDR3 end, with the missing end drawn from the germline J gene. There are 12 residues in the CDR3. Germline V gene data show CDR1 as SEHNR and CDR2 as FQNEAQ (reference sequence).

This clone was picked up many times. The sequence runs out 3 residues before the end of the CDR3; the remainder is reconstructed from the germline J gene. The rearrangement links TRBV9 to TRBJ2-3; the D is unclear. There are 12 residues in the CDR3. Trimming took off 3 bases at V and 4 bases at J, with 6 bases between the two ends. Looked up from germline, CDR1 is SGDLS and CDR2 is YYNGEE. The CDR3 sequence: CASSAYADTQYF. CDR3 DNA, as far as it was read: TGTGCCAGCAGCGCCTACGCAGATACG.

Concerning this clone itself: The read gets to within 3 residues of the CDR3 end, and the germline J gene fills in the rest. The genes are TRBV7-9 and TRBJ1-2; 10 nucleotides line up with TRBD1. This CDR3 contains 15 residues. Germline lookup yields CDR1 SEHNR and CDR2 FQNEAQ (reference sequence). CDR3 sequence: CASSWGQGIGDIYTF. The CDR3 DNA, read in part, is TGTGCCAGCAGCTGGGGACAGGGGATCGGGGACATC.